This T cell receptor beta chain was obtained from a study of technical replicates of blood from a handful of donors. V trimming: 7 bases; J trimming: 7 bases; junction bases outside the gene matches: 9. Germline lookup yields CDR1 LNHDA and CDR2 SQIVND (reference sequence). This CDR3 has 13 residues. Assay: immunoSEQ multiplex PCR; the TCRdb copy retains only in-frame clones and omits some. Here the sample spans some 77,000 clones, just under 95% being singletons. Sequencing was done on a sample of T cells isolated from PBMCs. V usage is TRBV19 and J usage is TRBJ2-7; 8 bases are shared with TRBD1. The receptor was derived from a human donor in good health. CDR3 sequence: CASNTQGAPEQYF. CDR3 sequence (DNA): TGTGCCAGTAACACCCAGGGGGCGCCTGAGCAGTACTTC. Drawing the rest from reference TRBV19 and TRBJ2-7, the complete variable domain is DGGITQSPKYLFRKEGQNVTLSCEQNLNHDAMYWYRQDPGQGLRLIYYSQIVNDFQKGDIAEGYSVSREKKESFPLTVTSAQKNPTAFYLCASNTQGAPEQYFGPGTRLTVT.